These T cell receptor beta chains were read from a single sample in a study of cytomegalovirus exposure and HLA in healthy donors. The data were produced by immunoSEQ multiplex PCR, yet TCRdb's version contains in-frame clones alone and is incomplete. This table holds 150,000 to 200,000 clones, 60% to 80% found once. The sample taken for sequencing was PBMCs. The receptors were gathered from a woman in her thirties or forties in good health and CMV-seropositive. CDR3s include the opening cysteine and the closing phenylalanine or tryptophan. The D gene is left open where the match is weak. Clone size is stated in some rows and not others, as once, few, many or a class when expanded.

j_gene | v_gene | abundance | d_gene | CDR3aa | CDR3nt
TRBJ2-3 | TRBV5-1 | . | . | CASSLFQGGADTQYF | TGCGCCAGCAGCTTGTTTCAGGGGGGCGCAGATACGCAGTATTTT
TRBJ2-1 | TRBV19 | once | . | CASRDSEAQYNEQFF | TGTGCCAGCAGGGACTCCGAGGCCCAGTACAATGAGCAGTTCTTC
TRBJ1-1 | TRBV5-1 | . | . | CASSWETGCEAFF | TGCGCCAGCAGCTGGGAAACGGGGTGTGAAGCTTTCTTT
TRBJ2-5 | TRBV4-2 | . | TRBD1 | CASSQIVNRGVGETQYF | TGTGCCAGCAGCCAAATAGTAAACAGGGGGGTCGGAGAGACCCAGTACTTC
TRBJ1-2 | TRBV11-2 | . | TRBD1 | CASSSTQGTGGYGYTF | TGTGCCAGCAGCAGTACACAAGGGACAGGGGGTTATGGCTACACCTTC
TRBJ2-7 | TRBV6-5 | . | . | CASSSDTNYEQYF | TGTGCCAGCAGTTCGGACACGAACTACGAGCAGTACTTC
TRBJ2-3 | TRBV2 | once | TRBD2 | CASSGRGGMRDTQYF | TGTGCCAGCAGCGGCCGGGGGGGGATGAGAGATACGCAGTATTTT
TRBJ2-7 | TRBV18 | . | . | CASSFRHQDRSYEQYF | TGTGCCAGCTCCTTCCGCCATCAGGATAGGTCCTACGAGCAGTACTTC
TRBJ2-2 | TRBV30 | few | . | CAWSPRGLYTGELFF | TGTGCCTGGAGTCCCAGGGGATTATACACCGGGGAGCTGTTTTTT
TRBJ1-2 | TRBV28 | . | TRBD1 | CASSDRGYGYTF | TGTGCCAGCTCGGACAGGGGATATGGCTACACCTTC
TRBJ2-7 | TRBV29-1 | . | TRBD2 | CSVGSSGYSYEQYF | TGCAGCGTTGGTAGTAGCGGGTACTCCTACGAGCAGTACTTC
TRBJ2-7 | TRBV15 | . | . | CATSRGSGDSYEQYF | TGTGCCACCAGCAGAGGTAGCGGAGACTCCTACGAGCAGTACTTC
TRBJ2-3 | TRBV7-9 | . | TRBD1 | CASSHRDSNTQYF | TGTGCCAGCAGCCACCGGGACAGCAATACGCAGTATTTT
TRBJ1-4 | TRBV19 | . | . | CASRVQFGGEKLFF | TGTGCCAGCCGGGTCCAATTTGGCGGGGAAAAACTGTTTTTT
TRBJ1-2 | TRBV9 | few | TRBD1 | CASSVGNRGQLNYGYTF | TGTGCCAGCAGCGTAGGAAACCGGGGACAGTTGAACTATGGCTACACCTTC
TRBJ1-1 | TRBV7-3 | . | . | CASSFSAENTEAFF | TGTGCCAGCAGCTTCAGTGCTGAGAACACTGAAGCTTTCTTT
TRBJ1-1 | TRBV19 | . | . | CASSIVRRTEAFF | TGTGCCAGTAGTATAGTCAGGAGGACTGAAGCTTTCTTT
TRBJ2-1 | TRBV7-9 | . | TRBD2 | CASSSGLAGGGEQFF | TGTGCCAGCAGTTCGGGGCTAGCGGGAGGAGGTGAGCAGTTCTTC
TRBJ1-5 | TRBV25-1 | once | . | CASSDSGDDSNQPQHF | TGTGCCAGCAGTGATTCTGGAGACGATAGCAATCAGCCCCAGCATTTT
TRBJ2-7 | TRBV27 | few | . | CASSWGLGISYEQYF | TGTGCCAGCAGTTGGGGACTGGGAATTTCCTACGAGCAGTACTTC
TRBJ2-1 | TRBV18 | . | . | CASSPPYSEQFF | TGTGCCAGCTCACCACCGTATTCTGAGCAGTTCTTC
TRBJ1-5 | TRBV6-5 | . | . | CASATSDQPQHF | TGTGCCAGCGCGACTTCGGATCAGCCCCAGCATTTT
TRBJ2-5 | TRBV5-1 | few | TRBD2 | CASSPGGVQETQYF | TGCGCCAGCAGCCCGGGGGGAGTTCAAGAGACCCAGTACTTC
TRBJ2-5 | TRBV7-2 | . | TRBD2 | CASSKGLVSLPETQYF | TGTGCCAGCAGCAAGGGACTAGTTAGCTTGCCAGAGACCCAGTACTTC
TRBJ2-3 | TRBV5-1 | . | TRBD1 | CASSFSGQGAIDTQYF | TGCGCCAGCAGCTTCTCGGGACAGGGGGCTATTGATACGCAGTATTTT
TRBJ2-5 | TRBV5-8 | . | . | CASSQDQETQYF | TGTGCCAGCAGCCAGGATCAAGAGACCCAGTACTTC
TRBJ1-1 | TRBV6-4 | . | TRBD1 | CASSLGGQGDEAFF | TGTGCCAGCAGTCTGGGGGGACAGGGGGATGAAGCTTTCTTT
TRBJ2-1 | TRBV2 | . | . | CASSFGGWNEQFF | TGTGCCAGCAGTTTCGGAGGGTGGAATGAGCAGTTCTTC
TRBJ1-5 | TRBV4-3 | . | . | CASSQDLARFDQPQHF | TGCGCCAGCAGCCAAGATCTCGCCAGGTTCGATCAGCCCCAGCATTTT
TRBJ2-5 | TRBV5-1 | few | TRBD1 | CASSLAGGTGSETQYF | TGCGCCAGCAGCTTGGCCGGCGGGACAGGGTCAGAGACCCAGTACTTC
TRBJ2-7 | TRBV5-6 | . | . | CASSEGTYEQYF | TGTGCCAGTTCCGAGGGCACCTACGAGCAGTACTTC
TRBJ2-1 | TRBV2 | . | . | CASSEALRRASSYNEQFF | TGTGCCAGCAGTGAAGCGCTTCGGCGGGCTAGCTCCTACAATGAGCAGTTCTTC
TRBJ1-2 | TRBV18 | few | TRBD1 | CASSTRQGTTNYGYTF | TGTGCCAGCTCAACACGACAGGGGACCACTAACTATGGCTACACCTTC
TRBJ1-2 | TRBV2 | . | TRBD1 | CASSRDRGGAMANYGYTF | TGTGCCAGCAGTAGGGACAGGGGTGGTGCAATGGCTAACTATGGCTACACCTTC
TRBJ2-7 | TRBV29-1 | . | . | CSVVTEKRAYEQYF | TGCAGCGTCGTCACCGAGAAGCGCGCCTACGAGCAGTACTTC
TRBJ2-7 | TRBV30 | . | TRBD2 | CAWTREGGRSLGEQYF | TGTGCCTGGACTCGGGAGGGCGGGAGATCGTTGGGGGAGCAGTACTTC
TRBJ1-2 | TRBV19 | . | . | CASSIPHDRIRGYTF | TGTGCCAGTAGTATCCCCCATGACAGGATACGCGGCTACACCTTC
TRBJ2-1 | TRBV11-3 | . | TRBD1 | CASSFTGGSYNEQFF | TGTGCCAGCAGCTTTACAGGGGGCTCCTACAATGAGCAGTTCTTC
TRBJ1-1 | TRBV18 | . | TRBD1 | CASRNGTGATEAFF | TGTGCCAGCCGGAACGGGACAGGGGCCACTGAAGCTTTCTTT